This TCR beta chain is drawn from a study of blood T cell repertoires in COVID-19. Across the study: Sources were T cells, B-cell-depleted T cells, or PBMCs; the material itself was cDNA or gDNA.

Germline-derived CDR1 and CDR2 are SGHNT and YYREEE (reference sequence). Deletions cut 4 bases from V and 0 bases from J, with 14 bases between. The CDR3 length is 15 residues. Participants came from fewer than 25 US areas, aged about 18 to 95 years. Participants were placed into cohorts based on the clinical history they reported. How the authors handled the data: It was from reference gene primer amplification that nucleated cell counts were estimated. Measured with immunoSEQ multiplex PCR; TCRdb has only the in-frame clones, and not every one. V and J calls and clone size are as listed in that table; D and trimming were resolved from the DNA. This table has 490,000 or so clones, approximately 87% appearing once.

The rearrangement links TRBV5-4 to TRBJ2-7; tentative D call: TRBD2 (6 bases). This receptor was obtained from a woman aged 40-49 years who had recovered from COVID-19. Sequencing was performed on PBMCs or T cells enriched from blood (not recorded which). The CDR3 nucleotides are TGTGCCAGCAGCCGGGTAGCGGCCCCCTCCTACGAGCAGTACTTC. This codes for CASSRVAAPSYEQYF.